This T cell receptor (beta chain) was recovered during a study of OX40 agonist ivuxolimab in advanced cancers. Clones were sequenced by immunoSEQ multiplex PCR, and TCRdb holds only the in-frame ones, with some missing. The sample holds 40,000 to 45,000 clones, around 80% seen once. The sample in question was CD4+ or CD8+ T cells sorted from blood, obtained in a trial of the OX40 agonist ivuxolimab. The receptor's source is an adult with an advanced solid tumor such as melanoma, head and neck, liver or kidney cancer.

For the CDR3, the DNA is TGTGCCAGCTCACCATATCTCGGGGCGGGGGAAGAGACCCAGTACTTC. Residues: CASSPYLGAGEETQYF. The chain links TRBV18 to TRBJ2-5, with 7 bases matching TRBD2. V shed 2 bases and J 3 bases; nucleotides not matched to a gene: 9. Per the germline V gene, CDR1 is KGHSH and CDR2 is LQKENI. The CDR3 runs to 16 residues.